Detailed here is one T cell receptor (beta chain). Its antigen is undetermined. This sample was taken from a study of immune evolution from preneoplasia to lung adenocarcinoma. The CDR3 is 15 amino acids. V was clipped by 6 bases and J by 4 bases; unmatched bases: 5. In germline, CDR1 is MRHNA, CDR2 SNTAGT. Premalignant or tumor cells were enriched by macro-dissection after pathologic assessment. Profiling relied on immunoSEQ multiplex PCR, and the TCRdb table lists in-frame clones only, not all of them. The table lists approximately 9,500 clones, nearly 90% of them singletons. General study points: Later-stage lesions appeared to have more T cells, more diversity, less clonality.

Sample: FFPE invasive lung adenocarcinoma tissue. The sequence was collected from a person aged 65-85 years with invasive lung adenocarcinoma. J is TRBJ2-2 and V is TRBV6-4, with TRBD2 identical over 10 bases. Written as DNA, the CDR3 is TGTGCCAGCAGCAGAACTAGCGGGACCACCGGGGAGCTGTTTTTT. Protein: CASSRTSGTTGELFF.